This T cell receptor (beta chain) is drawn from a study of blood T cell repertoires in COVID-19 (dated by TCRdb to the early 2020s). The study in broad terms: Samples from collaborators originated in the United States, Italy and Spain and spanned both the acute and convalescent phases of COVID-19. Where HLA class I and class II types were available, the types were taken from metadata supplied by the sample provider, not from assay-based typing. The repertoires were released in a freely available public database intended as a resource for research on the immune response to SARS-CoV-2. The samples were drawn from two sources: the first 160 participants of the ongoing ImmuneRACE study, and 950 to 1,500 subjects contributed by 6 global collaborators. The dataset comprised deeply sampled blood TCRbeta repertoires from subjects exposed to, actively infected with, or recovered from COVID-19. The prospective study material was composed of cDNA or gDNA derived from T cells, B-cell-depleted T cells, or PBMCs. A de-identified subject ID, COVID-19 status, age in years and sex were almost always included in the sample metadata.

V sheds 7 bases and J sheds 0 bases, leaving 16 bases between their ends. The CDR3 goes from the cysteine to the phenylalanine over 16 residues. Only the CDR3 portion is preserved as DNA: 48 bases, with reading frame beginning at the first base. As encoded in the germline V gene, CDR1 is SGHTA while CDR2 is FQGNSA. TCRbeta CDR3 regions were amplified from genomic DNA using the immunoSEQ Assay, a bias-controlled multiplex PCR. The paper's processing steps were these. The number of nucleated cells in each sample was estimated from the amplification of reference gene primers within the assay. To quantify the absolute abundance of each unique TCRbeta CDR3 rearrangement, sequence reads were collapsed and filtered. Productive Simpson clonality was computed per sample as the square root of Simpson's diversity index over productive rearrangements. TCRdb holds this immuneACCESS table with in-frame rearrangements only. Some clones are missing; in checked studies, unresolved V genes explain under half, and the rest has no known cause. The V and J calls and clone size were taken over from that table, and D and trimming were inferred from the DNA. This sample has about 430,000 clones in its table, and roughly 90% of those were observed once. The top ten constitute about 1.5% of the sample.

Summary of the overall study and its limitations: Clinical and demographic metadata were provided uncurated, with the amount varying by source and participant.

Participants in the prospective study were enrolled through a virtual design, were aged about 18 to 90 years, and lived in 24 United States geographic areas. In the prospective study, cohorts were assigned on the basis of participant-reported clinical history obtained from a screening survey and a study questionnaire. Exposed participants had been in contact with someone with a PCR-confirmed or clinician-diagnosed COVID-19 case within 2 weeks of study entry. In the prospective study, whole blood, serum and a nasopharyngeal or oropharyngeal swab were collected from each participant by mobile phlebotomists. Participants in the prospective study had the option to provide additional blood draws and questionnaires over a roughly two-month period. Prospective study blood samples were shipped either frozen or at room temperature before DNA extraction. Comments on this clone: Its antigen is currently not known. Per-nucleotide qualities are absent, and no much larger clonotype sits a single base away.

The rearrangement joined TRBV7-2 to TRBJ2-1, and TRBD2 may be the D gene, going by 6 matching bases. The clonotype comes from a woman aged 18-35 years who had been exposed to COVID-19. Input material: PBMCs or T cells enriched from blood (not recorded which). The CDR3 is CASKLSDGSSYNEQFF. The bases are TGTGCCAGCAAACTTAGCGACGGGAGCTCCTACAATGAGCAGTTCTTC.